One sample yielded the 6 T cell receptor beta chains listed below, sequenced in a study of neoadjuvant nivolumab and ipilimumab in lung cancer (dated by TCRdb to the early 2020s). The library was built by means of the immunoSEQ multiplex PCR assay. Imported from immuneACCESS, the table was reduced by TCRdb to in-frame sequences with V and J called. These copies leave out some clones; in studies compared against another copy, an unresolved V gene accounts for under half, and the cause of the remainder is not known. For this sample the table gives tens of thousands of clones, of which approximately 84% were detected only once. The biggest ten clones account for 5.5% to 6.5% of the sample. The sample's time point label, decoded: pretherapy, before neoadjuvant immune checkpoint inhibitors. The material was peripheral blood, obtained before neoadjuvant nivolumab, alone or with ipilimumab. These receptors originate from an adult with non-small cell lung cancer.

CDR3 loop: CASSQRDAYEQYF. CDR3 in DNA: TGCGCCAGCAGCCAAAGGGACGCCTACGAGCAGTACTTC. The V call is TRBV4-1, the J call TRBJ2-7, with D possibly called TRBD1 or TRBD2 (5 bases each). This CDR3 is 13 amino acids long. The V and J ends lost 2 bases and 2 bases respectively, with 7 bases between them. From germline, CDR1 is MGHRA and CDR2 YSYEKL.

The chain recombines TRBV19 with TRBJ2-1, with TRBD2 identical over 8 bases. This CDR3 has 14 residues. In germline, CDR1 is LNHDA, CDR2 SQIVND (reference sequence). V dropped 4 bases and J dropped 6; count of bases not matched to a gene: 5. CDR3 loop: CASSTGLAGNEQFF. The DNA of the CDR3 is TGTGCCAGTAGTACAGGACTAGCCGGCAATGAGCAGTTCTTC.

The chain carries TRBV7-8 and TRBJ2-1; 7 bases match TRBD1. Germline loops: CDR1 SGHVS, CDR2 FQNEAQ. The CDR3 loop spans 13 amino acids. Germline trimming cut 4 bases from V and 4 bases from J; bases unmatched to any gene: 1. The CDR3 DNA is TGTGCCAGCAGCTCACAGGGGTACAATGAGCAGTTCTTC. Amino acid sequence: CASSSQGYNEQFF.

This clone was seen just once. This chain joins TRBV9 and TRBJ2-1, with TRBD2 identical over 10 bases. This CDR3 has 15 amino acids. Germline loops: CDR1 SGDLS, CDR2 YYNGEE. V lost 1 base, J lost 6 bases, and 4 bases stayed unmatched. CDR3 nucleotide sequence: TGTGCCAGCAGCGTACAAGCGGGGGGGTTCAATGAGCAGTTCTTC. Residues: CASSVQAGGFNEQFF.

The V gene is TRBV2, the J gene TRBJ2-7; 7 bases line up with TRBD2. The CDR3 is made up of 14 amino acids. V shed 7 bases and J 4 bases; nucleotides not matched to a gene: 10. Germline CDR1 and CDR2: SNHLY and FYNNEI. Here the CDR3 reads CASNVRGGLYEQYF. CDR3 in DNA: TGTGCCAGCAACGTGCGGGGAGGGCTTTACGAGCAGTACTTC.

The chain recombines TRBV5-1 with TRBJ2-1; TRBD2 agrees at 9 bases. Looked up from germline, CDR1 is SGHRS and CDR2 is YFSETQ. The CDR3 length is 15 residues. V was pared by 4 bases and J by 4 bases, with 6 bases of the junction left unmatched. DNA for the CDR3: TGCGCCAGCAGCCGAAGCGGGGGGTTATACAATGAGCAGTTCTTC. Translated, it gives CASSRSGGLYNEQFF.